This is a list of T cell receptor beta chains from one sample in a study of blood T cell repertoires in COVID-19. TCRdb's copy holds only in-frame clones and misses some; the assay was immunoSEQ multiplex PCR. This sample has 250,000 or so clones, with around 93% found just once. What was sequenced was PBMCs or T cells enriched from blood (not recorded which). The receptors stem from a man aged 40-50 years who had been exposed to COVID-19. The CDR3 runs from the conserved cysteine through the conserved F or W. Fields, in order: V gene, J gene, clone size, D gene, CDR3 protein, CDR3 DNA. The D gene is left open where the match is weak. The size field is filled for only some rows; it gives once, few, many or a size class.

TRBV7-9,TRBJ1-5,NA,NA,CASSLYSQPQHF,TGTGCCAGCAGCCTCTACAGTCAGCCCCAGCATTTT
TRBV4-1,TRBJ2-2,few,TRBD2,CASSLIKAGVNTGELFF,TGCGCCAGCAGCCTAATTAAAGCGGGAGTAAACACCGGGGAGCTGTTTTTT
TRBV4-3,TRBJ1-6,NA,NA,CASSQDRLSNSPLHF,TGCGCCAGCAGCCAAGATAGACTATCCAATTCACCCCTCCACTTT
TRBV30,TRBJ1-6,NA,TRBD1,CAWSVRGTENSPLHF,TGTGCCTGGAGTGTACGAGGGACAGAAAATTCACCCCTCCACTTT
TRBV7-6,TRBJ2-1,NA,NA,CASSLEGWGDEQFF,TGTGCCAGCAGCTTAGAGGGGTGGGGGGATGAGCAGTTCTTC
TRBV7-2,TRBJ2-1,NA,TRBD2,CASRTSLAGGPDEQFF,TGTGCCAGCAGGACGTCCTTAGCGGGAGGGCCCGATGAGCAGTTCTTC
TRBV12-2,TRBJ2-7,NA,NA,CASRLARLSWNSPSSYEQYF,TGTGCAAGTCGCTTAGCCCGATTATCTTGGAATTCGCCTAGCTCCTACGAGCAGTACTTC
TRBV9,TRBJ2-7,once,TRBD2,CASSPGGYEQYF,TGTGCCAGCAGCCCGGGGGGCTACGAGCAGTACTTC
TRBV4-1,TRBJ1-2,NA,TRBD1,CASSQEGQGYGYTF,TGCGCCAGCAGCCAGGAAGGACAGGGATATGGCTACACCTTC
TRBV6-6,TRBJ2-7,NA,TRBD2,CASSPPQTSRRYEQYF,TGTGCCAGCAGCCCGCCTCAGACTAGCCGACGCTACGAGCAGTACTTC
TRBV18,TRBJ1-5,NA,TRBD1,CASSPRDSGNQPQHF,TGTGCCAGCTCACCCCGGGACAGTGGAAATCAGCCCCAGCATTTT
TRBV7-9,TRBJ2-3,few,NA,CASSQTYSDTDTQYF,TGTGCCAGCAGCCAGACTTACTCCGACACAGATACGCAGTATTTT
TRBV4-3,TRBJ2-2,NA,NA,CASSRERGELFF,TGCGCCAGCAGCCGGGAGCGGGGGGAGCTGTTTTTT
TRBV3-1/TRBV3-2,TRBJ1-1,NA,NA,CASSQGRSGLVAEAFF,TGTGCCAGCAGCCAAGGTCGGAGTGGTTTAGTCGCTGAAGCTTTCTTT
TRBV30,TRBJ1-2,NA,NA,CAWRGGLIGAGYGYTF,TGTGCCTGGAGGGGAGGATTAATCGGGGCGGGCTATGGCTACACCTTC
TRBV28,TRBJ1-4,NA,NA,CASSRHPTGLNEKLFF,TGTGCCAGCAGCCGCCACCCGACAGGTTTAAATGAAAAACTGTTTTTT
TRBV18,TRBJ2-7,NA,NA,CASSPPQGWDEQYF,TGTGCCAGCTCACCACCGCAGGGCTGGGACGAGCAGTACTTC
TRBV2,TRBJ2-2,NA,NA,CASTWDKYTGELFF,TGTGCCAGCACGTGGGACAAATACACCGGGGAGCTGTTTTTT
TRBV19,TRBJ2-7,once,TRBD1,CASSAQQGAGYEQYF,TGTGCCAGTAGTGCCCAACAGGGGGCCGGCTACGAGCAGTACTTC
TRBV5-1,TRBJ2-1,NA,NA,CASSFDRGGIYEQFF,TGCGCCAGCAGCTTTGACAGGGGAGGGATCTATGAGCAGTTCTTC
TRBV9,TRBJ2-2,NA,NA,CASSVVVGANTGELFF,TGTGCCAGCAGCGTAGTGGTCGGGGCGAACACCGGGGAGCTGTTTTTT
TRBV28,TRBJ1-2,once,TRBD1,CASSSGQGVLYGYTF,TGTGCCAGCAGTTCGGGACAGGGTGTTCTCTATGGCTACACCTTC
TRBV6-5,TRBJ1-4,NA,NA,CASSYSGATNEKLFF,TGTGCCAGCAGTTACTCAGGGGCAACTAATGAAAAACTGTTTTTT
TRBV27,TRBJ2-1,once,TRBD2,CASSVAGAPPNEQFF,TGTGCCAGCAGCGTAGCGGGAGCACCTCCCAATGAGCAGTTCTTC
TRBV19,TRBJ2-1,NA,NA,CASSIAGVYDEQFF,TGTGCCAGTAGTATAGCGGGAGTCTACGATGAGCAGTTCTTC
TRBV4-3,TRBJ2-7,NA,TRBD2,CASSQDGSGSYEQYF,TGCGCCAGCAGCCAAGATGGGAGCGGGAGTTACGAGCAGTACTTC
TRBV30,TRBJ1-6,NA,NA,CAWSSPTGNSYNSPLHF,TGTGCCTGGAGTTCCCCTACAGGGAACTCCTATAATTCACCCCTCCACTTT